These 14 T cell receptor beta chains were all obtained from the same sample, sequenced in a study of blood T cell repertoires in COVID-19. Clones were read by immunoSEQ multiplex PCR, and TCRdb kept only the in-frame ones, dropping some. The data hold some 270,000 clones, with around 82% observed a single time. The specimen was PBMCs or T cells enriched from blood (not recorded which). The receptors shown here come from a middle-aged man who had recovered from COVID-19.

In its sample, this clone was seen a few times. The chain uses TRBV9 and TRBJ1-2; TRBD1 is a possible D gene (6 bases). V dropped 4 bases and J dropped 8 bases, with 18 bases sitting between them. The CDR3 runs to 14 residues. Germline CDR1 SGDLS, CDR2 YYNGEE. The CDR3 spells CASSRTGGLSGYTF. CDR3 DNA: TGTGCCAGCAGCCGCACGGGGGGCCTATCCGGCTACACCTTC.

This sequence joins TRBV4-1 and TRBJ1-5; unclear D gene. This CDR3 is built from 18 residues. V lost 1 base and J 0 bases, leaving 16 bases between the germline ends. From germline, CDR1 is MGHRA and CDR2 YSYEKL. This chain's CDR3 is CASSQAPSTAYSNQPQHF. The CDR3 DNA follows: TGCGCCAGCAGCCAAGCCCCCTCTACAGCATATAGCAATCAGCCCCAGCATTTT.

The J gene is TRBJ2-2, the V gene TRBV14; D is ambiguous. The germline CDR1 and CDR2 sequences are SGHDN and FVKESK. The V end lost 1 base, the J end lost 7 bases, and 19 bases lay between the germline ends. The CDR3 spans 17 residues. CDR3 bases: TGTGCCAGCAGCCAAGGCCGTAGTGAGCGTCTGGGCGGGGAGCTGTTTTTT. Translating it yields CASSQGRSERLGGELFF.

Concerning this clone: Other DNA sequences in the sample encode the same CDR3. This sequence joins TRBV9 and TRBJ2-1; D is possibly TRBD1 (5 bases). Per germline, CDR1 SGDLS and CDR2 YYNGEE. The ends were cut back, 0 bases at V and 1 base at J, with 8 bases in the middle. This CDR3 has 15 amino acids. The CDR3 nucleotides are TGTGCCAGCAGCGTAGAGGGGTTATCCTACAATGAGCAGTTCTTC. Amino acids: CASSVEGLSYNEQFF.

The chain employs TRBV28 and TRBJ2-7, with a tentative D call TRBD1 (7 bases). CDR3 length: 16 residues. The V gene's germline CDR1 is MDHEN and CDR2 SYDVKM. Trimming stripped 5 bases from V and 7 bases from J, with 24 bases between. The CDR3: CASSIPATGRLGEQYF. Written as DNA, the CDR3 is TGTGCCAGCAGTATCCCCGCGACAGGGAGGTTGGGAGAGCAGTACTTC.

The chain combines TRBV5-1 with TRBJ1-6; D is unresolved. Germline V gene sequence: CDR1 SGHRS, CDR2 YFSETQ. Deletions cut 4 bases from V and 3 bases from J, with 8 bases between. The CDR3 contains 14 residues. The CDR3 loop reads CASSLEGYNSPLHF. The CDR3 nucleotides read TGCGCCAGCAGCCTCGAGGGCTATAATTCACCCCTCCACTTT.

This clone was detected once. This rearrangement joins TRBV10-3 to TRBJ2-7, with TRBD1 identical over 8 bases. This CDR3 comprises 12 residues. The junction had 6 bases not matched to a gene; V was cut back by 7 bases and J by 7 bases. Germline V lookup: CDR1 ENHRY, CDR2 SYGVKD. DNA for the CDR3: TGTGCCATCACGACAGGGGCGGGGGAGCAGTACTTC. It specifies CAITTGAGEQYF.

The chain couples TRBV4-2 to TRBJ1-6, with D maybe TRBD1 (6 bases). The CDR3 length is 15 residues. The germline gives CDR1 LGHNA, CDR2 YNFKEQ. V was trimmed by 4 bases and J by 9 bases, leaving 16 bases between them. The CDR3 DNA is TGTGCCAGCAGCCGCGAAGGGGGGGCCTCTTCACCCCTCCACTTT. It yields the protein CASSREGGASSPLHF.

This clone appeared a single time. The CDR3 protein is CATSTGLAGVETQYF. In nucleotides, the CDR3 is TGTGCCACCAGCACGGGACTAGCGGGAGTAGAGACCCAGTACTTC. This chain joins TRBV15 and TRBJ2-5, with TRBD2 matching over 14 bases. The CDR3 runs to 15 residues. V was pared by 4 bases and J by 4 bases, with 2 bases of the junction left unmatched. CDR1 LNHNV and CDR2 YYDKDF come from the germline V gene (reference sequence).

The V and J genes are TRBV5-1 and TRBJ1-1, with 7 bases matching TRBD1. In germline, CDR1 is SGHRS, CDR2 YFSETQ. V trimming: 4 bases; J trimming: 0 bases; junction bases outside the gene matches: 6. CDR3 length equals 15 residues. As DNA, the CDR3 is TGCGCCAGCAGCATACAGACAGGGTTGAACACTGAAGCTTTCTTT. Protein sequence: CASSIQTGLNTEAFF.

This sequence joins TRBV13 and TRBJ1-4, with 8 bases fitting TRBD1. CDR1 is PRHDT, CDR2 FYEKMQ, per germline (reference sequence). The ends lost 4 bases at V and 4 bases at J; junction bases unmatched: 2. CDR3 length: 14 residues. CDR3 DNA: TGTGCCAGCAGCTCGACAGGGGATAATGAAAAACTGTTTTTT. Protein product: CASSSTGDNEKLFF.

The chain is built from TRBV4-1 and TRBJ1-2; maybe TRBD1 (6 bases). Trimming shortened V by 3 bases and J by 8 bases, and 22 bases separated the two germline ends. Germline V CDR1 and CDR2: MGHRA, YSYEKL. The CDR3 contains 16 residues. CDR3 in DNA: TGCGCCAGCAGCCAGGACCCGGGACAAGGGGGTAGGGGCTACACCTTC. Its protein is CASSQDPGQGGRGYTF.

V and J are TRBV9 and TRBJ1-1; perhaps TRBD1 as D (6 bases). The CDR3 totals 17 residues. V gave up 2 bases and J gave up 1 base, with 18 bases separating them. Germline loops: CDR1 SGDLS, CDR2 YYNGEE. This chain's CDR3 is CASSVGLTGRKNTEAFF. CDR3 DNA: TGTGCCAGCAGCGTTGGGTTGACAGGCCGGAAGAACACTGAAGCTTTCTTT.

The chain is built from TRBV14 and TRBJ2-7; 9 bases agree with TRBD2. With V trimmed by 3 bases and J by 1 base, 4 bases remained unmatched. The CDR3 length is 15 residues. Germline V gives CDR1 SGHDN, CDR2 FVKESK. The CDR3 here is CASSHLAGVSYEQYF. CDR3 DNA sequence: TGTGCCAGCAGCCACTTAGCGGGAGTTTCCTACGAGCAGTACTTC. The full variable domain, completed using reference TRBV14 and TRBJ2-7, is EAGVTQFPSHSVIEKGQTVTLRCDPISGHDNLYWYRRVMGKEIKFLLHFVKESKQDESGMPNNRFLAERTGGTYSTLKVQPAELEDSGVYFCASSHLAGVSYEQYFGPGTRLTVT.